This is a list of T cell receptor beta chains from one sample in a study of T cell responses to AZD1222 COVID-19 vaccine. The assay was immunoSEQ multiplex PCR, and TCRdb's table has in-frame clones only and misses some. The sample carries approximately 190,000 clones, about 92% recorded once. Sequencing was performed on peripheral blood, taken on day 0 of AZD1222 vaccination. These receptors originate from an adult in good health. The CDR3 runs from the conserved cysteine through the conserved F or W. Fields, in order: D gene, V gene, J gene, CDR3 length, clone size, CDR3 protein, CDR3 DNA. A D gene is named only where the DNA matches it firmly. Size values are once, few and many counts, or a class for expanded clones, and some rows have none.

d_gene: -
v_gene: TRBV13
j_gene: TRBJ2-1
len: 13
abundance: -
CDR3aa: CASSLLGYNEQFF
CDR3nt: TGTGCCAGCAGCTTATTGGGCTACAATGAGCAGTTCTTC

d_gene: -
v_gene: TRBV20-1
j_gene: TRBJ2-4
len: 12
abundance: -
CDR3aa: CSASEGGSIQYF
CDR3nt: TGCAGTGCTAGTGAGGGTGGGTCCATTCAGTACTTC

d_gene: -
v_gene: TRBV7-3
j_gene: TRBJ1-1
len: 16
abundance: -
CDR3aa: CASSSGQFIMNTEAFF
CDR3nt: TGTGCCAGCAGCTCCGGACAGTTTATTATGAACACTGAAGCTTTCTTT

d_gene: -
v_gene: TRBV28
j_gene: TRBJ2-7
len: 13
abundance: -
CDR3aa: CASSLTGSYEQYF
CDR3nt: TGTGCCAGCAGTTTGACGGGCTCCTACGAGCAGTACTTC

d_gene: -
v_gene: TRBV7-3
j_gene: TRBJ1-2
len: 15
abundance: -
CDR3aa: CASSLTGFRGHGYTF
CDR3nt: TGTGCCAGCAGCTTAACGGGGTTCAGGGGACATGGCTACACCTTC

d_gene: TRBD1
v_gene: TRBV7-9
j_gene: TRBJ1-3
len: 16
abundance: -
CDR3aa: CASSQPGTDSGNTIYF
CDR3nt: TGTGCCAGCAGCCAACCCGGGACAGACTCTGGAAACACCATATATTTT

d_gene: TRBD1
v_gene: TRBV5-4
j_gene: TRBJ1-1
len: 14
abundance: -
CDR3aa: CASSIDRGNTEAFF
CDR3nt: TGTGCCAGCAGCATAGACAGGGGGAACACTGAAGCTTTCTTT

d_gene: TRBD1
v_gene: TRBV18
j_gene: TRBJ1-1
len: 11
abundance: -
CDR3aa: CASSPDREAFF
CDR3nt: TGTGCCAGCTCACCGGACAGGGAGGCTTTCTTT

d_gene: -
v_gene: TRBV9
j_gene: TRBJ1-2
len: 12
abundance: -
CDR3aa: CASSAPRVGYTF
CDR3nt: TGTGCCAGCAGCGCCCCTAGGGTAGGCTACACCTTC

d_gene: TRBD1
v_gene: TRBV7-6
j_gene: TRBJ2-2
len: 17
abundance: -
CDR3aa: CASSSASGTANTGELFF
CDR3nt: TGTGCCAGCAGCTCAGCCTCGGGGACAGCGAACACCGGGGAGCTGTTTTTT

d_gene: TRBD1
v_gene: TRBV27
j_gene: TRBJ1-4
len: 16
abundance: -
CDR3aa: CASSRRGDRVAEKLFF
CDR3nt: TGTGCCAGCAGCCGAAGAGGCGACAGGGTGGCTGAAAAACTGTTTTTT

d_gene: -
v_gene: TRBV2
j_gene: TRBJ2-3
len: 13
abundance: -
CDR3aa: CASSAQGPDTQYF
CDR3nt: TGTGCCAGCAGTGCGCAGGGCCCCGATACGCAGTATTTT

d_gene: -
v_gene: TRBV4-2
j_gene: TRBJ1-6
len: 13
abundance: -
CDR3aa: CASSQVGDSPLHF
CDR3nt: TGTGCCAGCAGCCAAGTCGGGGACTCACCCCTCCACTTT

d_gene: -
v_gene: TRBV3-1/TRBV3-2
j_gene: TRBJ2-5
len: 14
abundance: -
CDR3aa: CASRSGTAQETQYF
CDR3nt: TGTGCCAGCAGAAGCGGGACAGCCCAAGAGACCCAGTACTTC

d_gene: TRBD1
v_gene: TRBV27
j_gene: TRBJ1-2
len: 18
abundance: -
CDR3aa: CASSLSISGDRGLGGYTF
CDR3nt: TGTGCCAGCAGTTTATCGATAAGCGGGGACAGGGGGCTCGGAGGCTACACCTTC

d_gene: -
v_gene: TRBV18
j_gene: TRBJ2-3
len: 15
abundance: once
CDR3aa: CASSPRGGRTDTQYF
CDR3nt: TGTGCCAGCTCACCACGGGGGGGGCGTACAGATACGCAGTATTTT

d_gene: -
v_gene: TRBV7-3
j_gene: TRBJ2-5
len: 16
abundance: -
CDR3aa: CASSPQVGGPQETQYF
CDR3nt: TGTGCCAGCAGCCCCCAGGTCGGGGGGCCTCAAGAGACCCAGTACTTC

d_gene: TRBD1
v_gene: TRBV18
j_gene: TRBJ1-5
len: 15
abundance: -
CDR3aa: CASSLGTGNGQPQHF
CDR3nt: TGTGCCAGCTCACTAGGGACAGGGAATGGTCAGCCCCAGCATTTT

d_gene: -
v_gene: TRBV10-3
j_gene: TRBJ1-6
len: 16
abundance: -
CDR3aa: CAISEQGPDLNSPLHF
CDR3nt: TGTGCCATCAGTGAACAGGGTCCGGATCTTAATTCACCCCTCCACTTT

d_gene: -
v_gene: TRBV6-6
j_gene: TRBJ1-3
len: 13
abundance: -
CDR3aa: CASRSGSGNTIYF
CDR3nt: TGTGCCAGCCGAAGTGGCTCTGGAAACACCATATATTTT

d_gene: TRBD2
v_gene: TRBV6-6
j_gene: TRBJ2-1
len: 14
abundance: -
CDR3aa: CASSLGGTYNEQFF
CDR3nt: TGTGCCAGCAGTCTCGGGGGGACCTACAATGAGCAGTTCTTC

d_gene: -
v_gene: TRBV12-3/TRBV12-4
j_gene: TRBJ1-4
len: 13
abundance: -
CDR3aa: CASSLDLIEKLFF
CDR3nt: TGTGCCAGCAGTCTGGACTTAATTGAAAAACTGTTTTTT

d_gene: -
v_gene: TRBV12-5
j_gene: TRBJ1-6
len: 14
abundance: -
CDR3aa: CASGSGRVNSPLHF
CDR3nt: TGTGCTAGTGGTTCGGGACGGGTTAATTCACCCCTCCACTTT